This T cell receptor beta chain was identified during a study of blood T cell repertoires in COVID-19. Study-wide context: Specimens from acute and convalescent COVID-19 originated in the United States, Italy and Spain. Sources were T cells, B-cell-depleted T cells, or PBMCs; the material itself was cDNA or gDNA.

The germline gives CDR1 SEHNR, CDR2 FQNEAQ (reference sequence). Trimming removed 7 bases at V and 8 bases at J, with 11 bases between. The CDR3 length is 11 residues. Study processing details: Reference gene primer amplification gave estimated nucleated cell counts. Profiling relied on immunoSEQ multiplex PCR, and the TCRdb table lists in-frame clones only, not all of them. V and J calls and clone size are those listed in that table; D and trimming were worked out from the DNA. The sample includes fewer than 150,000 clones, less than 85% of them seen just once. This rearrangement joins TRBV7-9 to TRBJ1-2; D unclear. The sequenced sample consisted of peripheral blood. This TCR was sampled from a human donor in a cohort sampled during active COVID-19. CDR3 region: CASTQFSGYTF. The CDR3 DNA reads TGTGCCAGCACCCAATTTTCAGGCTACACCTTC.